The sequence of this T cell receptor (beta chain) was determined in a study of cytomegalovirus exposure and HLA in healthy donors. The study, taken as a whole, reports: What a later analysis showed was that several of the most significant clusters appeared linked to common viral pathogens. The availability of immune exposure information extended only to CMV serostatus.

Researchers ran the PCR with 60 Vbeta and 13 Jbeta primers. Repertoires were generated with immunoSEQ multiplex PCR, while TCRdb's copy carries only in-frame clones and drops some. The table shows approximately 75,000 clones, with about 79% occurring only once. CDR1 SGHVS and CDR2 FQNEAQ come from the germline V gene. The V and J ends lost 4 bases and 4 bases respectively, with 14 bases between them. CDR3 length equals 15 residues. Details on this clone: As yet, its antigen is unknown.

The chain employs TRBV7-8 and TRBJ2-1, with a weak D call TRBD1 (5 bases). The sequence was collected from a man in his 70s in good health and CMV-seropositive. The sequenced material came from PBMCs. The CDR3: CASSSGFKGYNEQFF. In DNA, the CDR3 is TGTGCCAGCAGCTCCGGGTTCAAGGGGTACAATGAGCAGTTCTTC.